This T cell receptor (beta chain) was sequenced during a study of T cells after yellow fever vaccination. This clonotype was seen a handful of times. As yet, its antigen is unknown. Notes on the study in general: At 95% to 98% for CD4 and approximately 88% for CD8, most primary-vaccination clones showed up again after the booster.

TCRdb independently ran MiXCR on the 5' RACE reads; one entry per CDR3 protein. Of 400,000 to 650,000 distinct CDR3 sequences listed, around a fifth are singletons. The specimen comprised PBMCs, sampled 21 days after the first yellow fever vaccination. This clonotype was obtained from a man in his late teens or twenties who received the YFV17D yellow fever vaccine.

For the CDR3, the DNA is TGTGCCAGCAGCCGGGGACAGGGGTGGAACAATGAGCAGTTCTTC. Protein sequence: CASSRGQGWNNEQFF. The V gene is TRBV7-9, the J gene TRBJ2-1; 10 bases are a match to TRBD1. Germline lookup yields CDR1 SEHNR and CDR2 FQNEAQ (reference sequence). The ends lost 5 bases at V and 5 bases at J; junction bases unmatched: 6. The CDR3 has 15 amino acids.